Below, 9 T cell receptor beta chains from the same sample are listed, as sequenced in a study of T-cell memory formation after mild COVID-19. Using its own MiXCR run on the 5' RACE reads, TCRdb lists one record per CDR3 protein. The data show 410,000 or so distinct CDR3 sequences, 23% seen once. Sequenced input: PBMCs or a T cell subset sorted from them (not recorded which). The source of these receptors is an adult woman who had mild COVID-19 (a few samples of this study predate the infection). Cell type and time point are not known.

The J gene is TRBJ2-1, the V gene TRBV7-3, with 11 bases lining up with TRBD2. The J segment lost 8 bases and the V segment lost 0 bases, leaving 6 bases of the junction unmatched. The CDR3 extends over 16 amino acids. Germline values: CDR1 SGHTA, CDR2 FQGTGA. The CDR3 DNA sequence: TGTGCCAGCAGCTTAACCCTGACTAGCGGGAACGATGAGCAGTTCTTC. Amino acids: CASSLTLTSGNDEQFF.

Only a few counts were recorded for this clonotype. The chain is built from TRBV25-1 and TRBJ1-4; 7 bases are shared with TRBD1. Germline V gives CDR1 MGHDK, CDR2 SYGVNS. V shed 1 base, J shed 7 bases, and the junction held 6 bases outside the gene matches. The CDR3 has 15 amino acids. CDR3 nucleotides: TGTGCCAGCAGTGAATTAACAGGGGCGGGTGAAAAACTGTTTTTT. Encoded protein: CASSELTGAGEKLFF.

This clonotype came up a few times. CDR3 amino acids: CASSIPGLQQYF. CDR3 sequence (DNA): TGTGCCAGTAGTATCCCTGGACTCCAGCAGTACTTC. The rearrangement joins TRBV19 to TRBJ2-7, with D perhaps matching TRBD2 (5 bases). The germline gives CDR1 LNHDA, CDR2 SQIVND (reference sequence). Trimming removed 3 bases from V and 8 bases from J, with 11 bases in between. The CDR3 length is 12 residues. Drawing the rest from reference TRBV19 and TRBJ2-7, the complete variable domain is DGGITQSPKYLFRKEGQNVTLSCEQNLNHDAMYWYRQDPGQGLRLIYYSQIVNDFQKGDIAEGYSVSREKKESFPLTVTSAQKNPTAFYLCASSIPGLQQYFGPGTRLTVT.

The table lists this clonotype with a few counts. The chain joins TRBV2 to TRBJ2-1; D ambiguous. Trimming pared 1 base from V and 5 bases from J, leaving 21 bases between. Germline V gene lookup returns CDR1 SNHLY and CDR2 FYNNEI. The CDR3 contains 18 residues. As DNA, the CDR3 is TGTGCCAGCAGTGAAGGCCCTGGGATCACGGAGCATGACAATGAGCAGTTCTTC. It is translated as CASSEGPGITEHDNEQFF.

The gene calls are TRBV5-6 and TRBJ2-7, with TRBD1 matching over 10 bases. J gave up 3 bases and V 4 bases, and 10 bases lay outside the gene matches. The CDR3 is 16 amino acids. The germline V gene encodes CDR1 SGHDT and CDR2 YYEEEE. Here the CDR3 DNA reads TGTGCCAGCAGCCCATTGGGGGACAGGGGTGTCTACGAGCAGTACTTC. Translation: CASSPLGDRGVYEQYF.

This clonotype was found once. Since a much larger clone is just one base distant, this may be a read error. The chain employs TRBV16 and TRBJ2-7; 8 nucleotides align to TRBD1. The CDR3 extends over 14 amino acids. After removal of 4 bases from V and 2 bases from J, the junction contained 4 bases not matched to a gene. The germline gives CDR1 KGHSY, CDR2 FQNENV. In DNA form, the CDR3 reads TGTGCCAGCAGCCCGGACAGGGTCACCTACGAGCAGTACTTC. Translation: CASSPDRVTYEQYF.

This clonotype turned up a few times. The chain links TRBV7-2 to TRBJ1-1, with D perhaps matching TRBD1 (5 bases). Trimming removed 0 bases at V and 1 base at J, with 9 bases between. From germline, CDR1 is SGHTA and CDR2 FQGNSA. The CDR3 contains 15 residues. CDR3 coding DNA: TGTGCCAGCAGCTTAGCGGACACAGGGAACACTGAAGCTTTCTTT. Translating it yields CASSLADTGNTEAFF.

This clonotype has only a few counts. A much more abundant neighbour one base away suggests this may be a read error. The chain uses TRBV29-1 and TRBJ2-1; 9 nucleotides match TRBD2. CDR3 length: 18 amino acids. CDR1 and CDR2 (germline): SQVTM, ANQGSEA. The CDR3 nucleotides are TGCAGCGCTCGGCGGGCGGGAGGGAGCCCCAGCTCCTACAATGGGCAGTTCTTC. Translated, it gives CSARRAGGSPSSYNGQFF.

The J gene is TRBJ2-1, the V gene TRBV4-1; TRBD2 agrees at 8 bases. With V trimmed by 4 bases and J by 6 bases, 11 bases remained unmatched. The CDR3 covers 16 residues. Looked up from germline, CDR1 is MGHRA and CDR2 is YSYEKL. In DNA form, the CDR3 reads TGCGCCAGCAGCCCTCGTGCCACTAGCGGCGGCAATGAGCAGTTCTTC. As protein: CASSPRATSGGNEQFF.